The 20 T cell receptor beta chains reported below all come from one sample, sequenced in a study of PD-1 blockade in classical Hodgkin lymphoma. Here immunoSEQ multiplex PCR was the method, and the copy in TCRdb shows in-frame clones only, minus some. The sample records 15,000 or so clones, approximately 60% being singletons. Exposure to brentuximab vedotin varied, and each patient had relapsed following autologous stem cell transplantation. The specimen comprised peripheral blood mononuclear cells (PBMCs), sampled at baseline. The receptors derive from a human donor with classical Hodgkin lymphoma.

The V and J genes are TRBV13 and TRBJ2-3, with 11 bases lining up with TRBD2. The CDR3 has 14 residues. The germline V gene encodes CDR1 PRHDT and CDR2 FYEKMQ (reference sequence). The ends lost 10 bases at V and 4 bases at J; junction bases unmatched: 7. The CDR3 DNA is TGTGCCACCCAAACTAGCGGGAGTCCAGATACGCAGTATTTT. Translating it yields CATQTSGSPDTQYF.

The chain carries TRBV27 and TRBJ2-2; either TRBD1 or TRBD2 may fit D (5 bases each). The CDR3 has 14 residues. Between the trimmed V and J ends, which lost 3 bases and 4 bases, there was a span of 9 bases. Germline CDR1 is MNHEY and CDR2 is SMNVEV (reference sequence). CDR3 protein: CASSLGPGTGELFF. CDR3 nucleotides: TGTGCCAGCAGTTTGGGACCGGGCACCGGGGAGCTGTTTTTT.

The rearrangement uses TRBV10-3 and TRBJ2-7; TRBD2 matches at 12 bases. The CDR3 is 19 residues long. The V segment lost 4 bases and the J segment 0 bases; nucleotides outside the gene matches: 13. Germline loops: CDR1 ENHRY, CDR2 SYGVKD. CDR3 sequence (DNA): TGTGCCATCAGTGGGGGTACTAGCGGGAGGTTCACACTCTCCTACGAGCAGTACTTC. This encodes CAISGGTSGRFTLSYEQYF.

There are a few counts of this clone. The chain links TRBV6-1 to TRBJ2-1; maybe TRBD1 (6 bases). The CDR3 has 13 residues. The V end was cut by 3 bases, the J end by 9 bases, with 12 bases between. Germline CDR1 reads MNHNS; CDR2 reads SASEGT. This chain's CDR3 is CASSDTGMVEQFF. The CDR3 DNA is TGTGCCAGCAGTGATACAGGGATGGTTGAGCAGTTCTTC.

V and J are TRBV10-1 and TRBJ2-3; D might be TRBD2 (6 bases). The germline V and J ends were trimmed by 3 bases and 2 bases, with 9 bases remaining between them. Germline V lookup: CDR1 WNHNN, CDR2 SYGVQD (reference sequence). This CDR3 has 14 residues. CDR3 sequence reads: CASSDGTSTDTQYF. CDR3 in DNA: TGCGCCAGCAGTGACGGGACTTCCACAGATACGCAGTATTTT.

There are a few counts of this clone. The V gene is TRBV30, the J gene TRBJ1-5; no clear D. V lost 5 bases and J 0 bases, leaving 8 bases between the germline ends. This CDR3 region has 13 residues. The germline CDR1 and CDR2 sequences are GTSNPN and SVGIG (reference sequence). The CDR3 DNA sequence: TGTGCCTGGGGGCCTTATAGCAATCAGCCCCAGCATTTT. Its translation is CAWGPYSNQPQHF. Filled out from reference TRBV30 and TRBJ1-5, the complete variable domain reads SQTIHQWPATLVQPVGSPLSLECTVEGTSNPNLYWYRQAAGRGLQLLFYSVGIGQISSEVPQNLSASRPQDRQFILSSKKLLLSDSGFYLCAWGPYSNQPQHFGDGTRLSIL.

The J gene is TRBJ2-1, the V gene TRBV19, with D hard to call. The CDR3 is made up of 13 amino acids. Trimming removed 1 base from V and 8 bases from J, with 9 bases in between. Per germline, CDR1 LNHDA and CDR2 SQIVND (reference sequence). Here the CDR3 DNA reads TGTGCCAGTAGTATAGCTCTTTCGGATGAGCAGTTCTTC. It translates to CASSIALSDEQFF.

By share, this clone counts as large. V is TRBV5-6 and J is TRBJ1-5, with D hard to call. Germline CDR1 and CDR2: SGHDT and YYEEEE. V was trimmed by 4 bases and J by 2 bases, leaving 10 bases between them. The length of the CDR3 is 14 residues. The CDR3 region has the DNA TGTGCCAGCAGCCCGGGCGGGGGCAATCAGCCCCAGCATTTT. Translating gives CASSPGGGNQPQHF. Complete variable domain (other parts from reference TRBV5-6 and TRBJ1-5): DAGVTQSPTHLIKTRGQQVTLRCSPKSGHDTVSWYQQALGQGPQFIFQYYEEEERQRGNFPDRFSGHQFPNYSSELNVNALLLGDSALYLCASSPGGGNQPQHFGDGTRLSIL.

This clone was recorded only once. CDR3 bases: TGTGCCAGCAGTCCGGGCGCAGCCGGCCCCGGGGAGCTGTTTTTT. This encodes CASSPGAAGPGELFF. J is TRBJ2-2 and V is TRBV28; no clear D. CDR1 and CDR2 (germline): MDHEN, SYDVKM. The CDR3 is 15 residues long. V was shortened by 5 bases and J by 6 bases, with 16 bases between the two germline ends.

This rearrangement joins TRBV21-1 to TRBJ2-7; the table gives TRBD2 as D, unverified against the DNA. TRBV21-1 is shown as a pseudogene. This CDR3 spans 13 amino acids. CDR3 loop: CASSKYRPGRGYF. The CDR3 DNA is TGTGCCAGCAGCAAATATCGACCAGGACGGGGATACTTC.

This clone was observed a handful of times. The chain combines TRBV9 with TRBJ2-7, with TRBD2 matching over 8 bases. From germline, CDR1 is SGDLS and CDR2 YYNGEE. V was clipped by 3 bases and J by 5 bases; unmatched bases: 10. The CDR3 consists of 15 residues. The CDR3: CASSETGTRVHEQYF. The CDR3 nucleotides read TGTGCCAGCAGCGAAACCGGGACTAGGGTTCACGAGCAGTACTTC.

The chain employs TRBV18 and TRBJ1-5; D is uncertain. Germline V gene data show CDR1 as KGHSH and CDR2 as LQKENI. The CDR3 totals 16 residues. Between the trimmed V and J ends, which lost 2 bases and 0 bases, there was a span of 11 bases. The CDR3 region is CASSPRATYSNQPQHF. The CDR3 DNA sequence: TGTGCCAGCTCACCAAGGGCTACTTATAGCAATCAGCCCCAGCATTTT.

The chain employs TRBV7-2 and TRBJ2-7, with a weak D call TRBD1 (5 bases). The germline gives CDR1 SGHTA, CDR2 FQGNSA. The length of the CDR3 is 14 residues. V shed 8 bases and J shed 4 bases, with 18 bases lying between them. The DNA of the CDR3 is TGTGCCAGCTCAGAGGACATCGGTTCGTACGAGCAGTACTTC. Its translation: CASSEDIGSYEQYF.

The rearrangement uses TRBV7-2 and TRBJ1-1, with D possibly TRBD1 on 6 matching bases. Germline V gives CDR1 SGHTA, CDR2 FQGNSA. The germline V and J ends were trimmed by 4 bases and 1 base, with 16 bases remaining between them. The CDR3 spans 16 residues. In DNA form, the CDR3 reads TGTGCCAGCAGCTACAGGGACGGGCTGAAGAACACTGAAGCTTTCTTT. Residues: CASSYRDGLKNTEAFF.

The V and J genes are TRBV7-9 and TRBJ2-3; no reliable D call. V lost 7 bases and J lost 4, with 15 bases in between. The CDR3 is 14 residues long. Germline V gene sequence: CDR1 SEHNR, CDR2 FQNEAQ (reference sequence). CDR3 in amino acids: CASTGPISADTQYF. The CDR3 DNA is TGTGCCAGCACCGGTCCGATTTCCGCAGATACGCAGTATTTT.

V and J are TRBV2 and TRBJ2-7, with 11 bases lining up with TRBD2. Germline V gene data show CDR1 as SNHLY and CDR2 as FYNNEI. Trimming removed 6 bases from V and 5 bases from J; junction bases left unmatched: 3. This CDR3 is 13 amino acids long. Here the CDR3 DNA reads TGTGCCAGCAGACTAGCGGGAGAAGACGAGCAGTACTTC. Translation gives CASRLAGEDEQYF.

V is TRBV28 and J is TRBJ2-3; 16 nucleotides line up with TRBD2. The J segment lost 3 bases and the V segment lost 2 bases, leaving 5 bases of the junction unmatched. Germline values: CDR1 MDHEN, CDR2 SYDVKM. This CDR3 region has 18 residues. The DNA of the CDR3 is TGTGCCAGCAGTTTACCCGGGACTAGCGGGAGGGGGACAGATACGCAGTATTTT. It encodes CASSLPGTSGRGTDTQYF.

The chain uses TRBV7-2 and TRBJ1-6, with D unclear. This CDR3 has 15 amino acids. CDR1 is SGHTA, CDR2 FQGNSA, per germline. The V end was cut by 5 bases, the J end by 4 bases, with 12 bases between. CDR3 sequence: CASSRPSLYNSPLHF. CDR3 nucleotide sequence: TGTGCCAGCAGCCGACCGAGCCTGTATAATTCACCCCTCCACTTT.

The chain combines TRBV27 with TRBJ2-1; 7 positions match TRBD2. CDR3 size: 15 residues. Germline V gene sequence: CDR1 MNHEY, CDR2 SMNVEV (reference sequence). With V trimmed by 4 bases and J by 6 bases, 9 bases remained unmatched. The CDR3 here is CASSSYRDYLNEQFF. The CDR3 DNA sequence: TGTGCCAGCAGTTCCTACCGGGACTACCTCAATGAGCAGTTCTTC.

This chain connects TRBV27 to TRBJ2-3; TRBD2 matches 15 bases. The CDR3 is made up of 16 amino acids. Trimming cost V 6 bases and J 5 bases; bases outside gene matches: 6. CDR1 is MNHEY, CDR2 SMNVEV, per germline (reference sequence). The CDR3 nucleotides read TGTGCCAGCAGACGAGGACTAGCGGGAGGGGAAGATACGCAGTATTTT. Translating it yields CASRRGLAGGEDTQYF.